Listed below are T cell receptor beta chains from one sample, sequenced in a study of technical replicates of blood from several donors. Data came from immunoSEQ multiplex PCR; TCRdb stores just in-frame clones and leaves some out. The data show over 70,000 clones, 95% seen once. What was sequenced was T cells isolated from PBMCs. Receptors originate from a human donor in good health. Each CDR3 is given with its conserved first and last residue. Fields, in order: CDR3 length, D gene, V gene, clone size, J gene, CDR3 DNA, CDR3 protein. D genes are given only for firm matches. Clone size appears in some rows only: once, few, many, or a class for an expanded clone.

cdr3_length: 15; d_call: TRBD2; v_call: TRBV7-3; clone_size: .; j_call: TRBJ2-1; cdr3_nt: TGTGCCAGCAGTCAGACTAGCGGGAGAACTAATGAGCAGTTCTTC; cdr3_aa: CASSQTSGRTNEQFF
cdr3_length: 12; d_call: .; v_call: TRBV5-4; clone_size: .; j_call: TRBJ2-1; cdr3_nt: TGTGCCAGCAGCTTGTACAGATGGGAGCAGTTCTTC; cdr3_aa: CASSLYRWEQFF
cdr3_length: 16; d_call: TRBD2; v_call: TRBV5-1; clone_size: .; j_call: TRBJ2-2; cdr3_nt: TGCGCCAGCAGCTTACTAGCGGGGATGAACACCGGGGAGCTGTTTTTT; cdr3_aa: CASSLLAGMNTGELFF
cdr3_length: 14; d_call: .; v_call: TRBV4-3; clone_size: .; j_call: TRBJ1-2; cdr3_nt: TGCGCCAGCAGCCAAGATTTTGGGCCATATGGCTACACCTTC; cdr3_aa: CASSQDFGPYGYTF
cdr3_length: 13; d_call: .; v_call: TRBV4-1; clone_size: .; j_call: TRBJ2-7; cdr3_nt: TGCGCCAGCAGCCAATCTAAGAACTACGAGCAGTACTTC; cdr3_aa: CASSQSKNYEQYF
cdr3_length: 14; d_call: TRBD1; v_call: TRBV28; clone_size: .; j_call: TRBJ1-2; cdr3_nt: TGTGCCAGCAGGGATCCGGGACAGCTCTATGGCTACACCTTC; cdr3_aa: CASRDPGQLYGYTF
cdr3_length: 12; d_call: .; v_call: TRBV19; clone_size: few; j_call: TRBJ1-1; cdr3_nt: TGTGCCAGTAGTATCTTGGGCGCTGAAGCTTTCTTT; cdr3_aa: CASSILGAEAFF
cdr3_length: 17; d_call: .; v_call: TRBV21-1; clone_size: .; j_call: TRBJ1-1; cdr3_nt: TGTGCCAGCAGCAAAATACCAGGTACAGGGATTGATACTGAAGCTTTCTTT; cdr3_aa: CASSKIPGTGIDTEAFF
cdr3_length: 15; d_call: TRBD1; v_call: TRBV9; clone_size: .; j_call: TRBJ2-7; cdr3_nt: TGTGCCGGCAGCCCACGACAGGGTCAAAGCCACGAGCAGTACTTC; cdr3_aa: CAGSPRQGQSHEQYF
cdr3_length: 15; d_call: TRBD1; v_call: TRBV5-1; clone_size: .; j_call: TRBJ1-1; cdr3_nt: TGCGCCAGCAGCTTGGGAGGGGGCGAAGGGACTGAAGCTTTCTTT; cdr3_aa: CASSLGGGEGTEAFF
cdr3_length: 18; d_call: TRBD1; v_call: TRBV28; clone_size: .; j_call: TRBJ1-5; cdr3_nt: TGTGCCAGCAGTTTACCCCGGGACAGACTTGGCTCGGATCAGCCCCAGCATTTT; cdr3_aa: CASSLPRDRLGSDQPQHF
cdr3_length: 15; d_call: .; v_call: TRBV11-3; clone_size: .; j_call: TRBJ2-3; cdr3_nt: TGTGCCAGCAGCTTAGAGGGAGGAGACACAGATACGCAGTATTTT; cdr3_aa: CASSLEGGDTDTQYF
cdr3_length: 15; d_call: TRBD1; v_call: TRBV7-9; clone_size: .; j_call: TRBJ2-5; cdr3_nt: TGTGCCAGCAGCCCCTATTGGACAGGGGAAGAGACCCAGTACTTC; cdr3_aa: CASSPYWTGEETQYF
cdr3_length: 14; d_call: .; v_call: TRBV14; clone_size: .; j_call: TRBJ1-2; cdr3_nt: TGTGCCAGCAGCTTGTACGGGGTCTCCTATGGCTACACCTTC; cdr3_aa: CASSLYGVSYGYTF
cdr3_length: 13; d_call: .; v_call: TRBV27; clone_size: .; j_call: TRBJ2-7; cdr3_nt: TGTGCCAGCAGTTCAGGGCAATCCTACGAGCAGTACTTC; cdr3_aa: CASSSGQSYEQYF
cdr3_length: 15; d_call: TRBD1; v_call: TRBV5-1; clone_size: .; j_call: TRBJ1-1; cdr3_nt: TGCGCCAGCAGCTCTGGACAGGGGGGTCCGCTTGAAGCTTTCTTT; cdr3_aa: CASSSGQGGPLEAFF
cdr3_length: 16; d_call: TRBD1; v_call: TRBV19; clone_size: .; j_call: TRBJ1-1; cdr3_nt: TGTGCCAGTAGTATAGATCGAGGACAGGTGAACACTGAAGCTTTCTTT; cdr3_aa: CASSIDRGQVNTEAFF
cdr3_length: 14; d_call: .; v_call: TRBV7-9; clone_size: .; j_call: TRBJ2-7; cdr3_nt: TGTGCCAGCAGCTTTCAGGGGCTGGAGGACGAGCAGTACTTC; cdr3_aa: CASSFQGLEDEQYF
cdr3_length: 12; d_call: .; v_call: TRBV28; clone_size: .; j_call: TRBJ2-7; cdr3_nt: TGTGCCAGCAGTTTACTCCTAGGCGAGCAGTACTTC; cdr3_aa: CASSLLLGEQYF
cdr3_length: 16; d_call: .; v_call: TRBV6-5; clone_size: .; j_call: TRBJ2-7; cdr3_nt: TGTGCCAGCAGTTACAGCCTCAGGCCAAAATCCTACGAGCAGTACTTC; cdr3_aa: CASSYSLRPKSYEQYF
cdr3_length: 15; d_call: TRBD1; v_call: TRBV6-5; clone_size: .; j_call: TRBJ2-2; cdr3_nt: TGTGCCAGCAGTTACCCGGGACAGGGGACCGGGGAGCTGTTTTTT; cdr3_aa: CASSYPGQGTGELFF